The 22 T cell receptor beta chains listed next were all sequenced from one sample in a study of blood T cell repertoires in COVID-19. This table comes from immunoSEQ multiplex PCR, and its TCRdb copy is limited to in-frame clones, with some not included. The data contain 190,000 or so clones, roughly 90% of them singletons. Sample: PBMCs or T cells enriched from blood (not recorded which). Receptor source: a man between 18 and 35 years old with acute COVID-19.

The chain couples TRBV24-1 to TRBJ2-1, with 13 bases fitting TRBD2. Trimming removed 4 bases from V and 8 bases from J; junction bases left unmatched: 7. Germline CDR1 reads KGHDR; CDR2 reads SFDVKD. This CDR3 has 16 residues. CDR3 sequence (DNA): TGTGCCACCAGTGACCGCCGACTAGCGGGAGGCCATGAGCAGTTCTTC. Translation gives CATSDRRLAGGHEQFF.

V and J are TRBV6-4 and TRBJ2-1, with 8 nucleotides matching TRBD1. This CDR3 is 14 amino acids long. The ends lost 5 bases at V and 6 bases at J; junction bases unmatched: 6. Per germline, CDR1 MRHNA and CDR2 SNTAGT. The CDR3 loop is CASSPQGAGNEQFF. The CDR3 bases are TGTGCCAGCAGTCCCCAGGGGGCTGGCAATGAGCAGTTCTTC.

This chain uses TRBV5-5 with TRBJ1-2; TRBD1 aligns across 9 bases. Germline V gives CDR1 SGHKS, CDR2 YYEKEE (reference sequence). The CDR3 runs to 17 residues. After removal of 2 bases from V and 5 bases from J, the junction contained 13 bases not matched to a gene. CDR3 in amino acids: CASSLTKDRGEKYGYTF. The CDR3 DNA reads TGTGCCAGCAGCTTAACAAAGGACAGGGGCGAGAAATATGGCTACACCTTC.

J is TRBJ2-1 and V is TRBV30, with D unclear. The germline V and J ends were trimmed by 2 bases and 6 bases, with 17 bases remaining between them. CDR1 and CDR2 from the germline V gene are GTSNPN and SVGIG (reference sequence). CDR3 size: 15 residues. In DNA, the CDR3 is TGTGCCTGGAGTACCCTCAGCAGGTCAATCAATGAGCAGTTCTTC. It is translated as CAWSTLSRSINEQFF. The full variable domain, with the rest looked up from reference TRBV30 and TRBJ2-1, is SQTIHQWPATLVQPVGSPLSLECTVEGTSNPNLYWYRQAAGRGLQLLFYSVGIGQISSEVPQNLSASRPQDRQFILSSKKLLLSDSGFYLCAWSTLSRSINEQFFGPGTRLTVL.

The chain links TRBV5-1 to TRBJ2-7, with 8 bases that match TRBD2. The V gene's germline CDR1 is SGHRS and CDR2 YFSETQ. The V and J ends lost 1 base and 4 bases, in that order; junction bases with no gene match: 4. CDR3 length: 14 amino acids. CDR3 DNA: TGCGCCAGCAGCTTGCAGTCTAGCGGGTACGAGCAGTACTTC. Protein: CASSLQSSGYEQYF.

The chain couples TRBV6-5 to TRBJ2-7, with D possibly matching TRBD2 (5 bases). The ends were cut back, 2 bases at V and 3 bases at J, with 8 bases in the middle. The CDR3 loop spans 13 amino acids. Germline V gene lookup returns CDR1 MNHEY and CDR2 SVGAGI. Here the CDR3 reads CASSYRAGYEQYF. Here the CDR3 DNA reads TGTGCCAGCAGTTACAGGGCGGGCTACGAGCAGTACTTC.

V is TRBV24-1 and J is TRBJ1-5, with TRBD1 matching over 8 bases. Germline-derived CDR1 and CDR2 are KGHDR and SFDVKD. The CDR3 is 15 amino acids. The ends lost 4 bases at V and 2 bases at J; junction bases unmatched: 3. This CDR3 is CATSEDRGGNQPQHF. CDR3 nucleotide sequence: TGTGCCACCAGTGAAGACAGGGGAGGCAATCAGCCCCAGCATTTT.

The CDR3 protein is CASTAEGPFF. CDR3 nucleotide sequence: TGTGCCAGCACAGCGGAGGGCCCTTTCTTC. The chain carries TRBV2 and TRBJ2-1; maybe TRBD2 (6 bases). Trimming took off 7 bases at V and 16 bases at J, with 14 bases between the two ends. This CDR3 contains 10 residues. Germline V gene sequence: CDR1 SNHLY, CDR2 FYNNEI.

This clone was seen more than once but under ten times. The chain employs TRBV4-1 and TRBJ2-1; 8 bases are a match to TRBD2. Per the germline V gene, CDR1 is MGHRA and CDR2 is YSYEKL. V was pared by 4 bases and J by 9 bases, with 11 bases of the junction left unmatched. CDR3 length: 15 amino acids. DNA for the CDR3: TGCGCCAGCAGCCCTGGACTAGCACTTACCCCTGAGCAGTTCTTC. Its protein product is CASSPGLALTPEQFF.

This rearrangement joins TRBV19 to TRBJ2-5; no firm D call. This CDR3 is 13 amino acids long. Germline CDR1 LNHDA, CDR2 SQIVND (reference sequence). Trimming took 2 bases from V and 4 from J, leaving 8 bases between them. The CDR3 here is CASSIQAAETQYF. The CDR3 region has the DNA TGTGCCAGTAGTATACAGGCCGCAGAGACCCAGTACTTC.

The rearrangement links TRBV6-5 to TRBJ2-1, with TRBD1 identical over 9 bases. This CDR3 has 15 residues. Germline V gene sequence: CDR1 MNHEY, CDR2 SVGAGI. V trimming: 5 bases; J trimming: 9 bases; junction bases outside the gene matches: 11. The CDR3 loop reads CASSTGDRDVTEQFF. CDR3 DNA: TGTGCCAGCAGTACCGGGGACAGGGACGTGACTGAGCAGTTCTTC.

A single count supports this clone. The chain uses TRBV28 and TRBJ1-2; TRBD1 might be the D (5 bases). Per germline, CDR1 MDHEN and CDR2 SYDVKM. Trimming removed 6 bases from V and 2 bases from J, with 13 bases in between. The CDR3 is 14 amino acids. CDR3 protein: CASSRGRQNYGYTF. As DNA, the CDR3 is TGTGCCAGCAGCCGGGGGAGGCAAAACTATGGCTACACCTTC.

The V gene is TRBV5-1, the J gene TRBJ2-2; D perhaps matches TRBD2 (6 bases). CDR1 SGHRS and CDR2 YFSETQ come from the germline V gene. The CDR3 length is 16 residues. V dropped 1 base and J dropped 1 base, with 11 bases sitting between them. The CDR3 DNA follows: TGCGCCAGCAGCTTGAGGGGAGGACAGAACACCGGGGAGCTGTTTTTT. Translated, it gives CASSLRGGQNTGELFF.

For the CDR3, the DNA is TGTGCCAGCAGGTGGTCAGCACAGGGGGCGGGGGAGACCCAGTACTTC. Encoded protein: CASRWSAQGAGETQYF. J is TRBJ2-5 and V is TRBV2; TRBD1 agrees at 9 bases. The germline V gene has CDR1 SNHLY and CDR2 FYNNEI. This CDR3 is 16 amino acids long. V shed 6 bases, J shed 5 bases, and the junction held 13 bases outside the gene matches.

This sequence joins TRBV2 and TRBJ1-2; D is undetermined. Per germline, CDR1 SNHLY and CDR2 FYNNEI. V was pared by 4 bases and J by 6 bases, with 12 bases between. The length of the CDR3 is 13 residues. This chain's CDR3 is CASSVGVQDGYTF. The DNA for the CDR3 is TGTGCCAGCAGTGTAGGAGTTCAAGATGGCTACACCTTC.

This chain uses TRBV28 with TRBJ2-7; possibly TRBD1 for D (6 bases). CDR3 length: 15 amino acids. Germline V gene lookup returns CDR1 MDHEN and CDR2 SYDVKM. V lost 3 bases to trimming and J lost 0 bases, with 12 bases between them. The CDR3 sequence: CASSLLGTRSYEQYF. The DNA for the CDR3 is TGTGCCAGCAGTTTGTTAGGGACACGCTCCTACGAGCAGTACTTC.

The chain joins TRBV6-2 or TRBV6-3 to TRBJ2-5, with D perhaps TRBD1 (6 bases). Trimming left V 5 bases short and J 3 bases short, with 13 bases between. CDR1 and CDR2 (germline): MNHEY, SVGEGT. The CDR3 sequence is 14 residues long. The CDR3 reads CASSPGTREETQYF. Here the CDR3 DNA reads TGTGCCAGCAGTCCCGGGACAAGGGAAGAGACCCAGTACTTC.

DNA for the CDR3: TGTGCCTGTTCAGGTTACAATGAGCAGTTCTTC. This translates into CACSGYNEQFF. The rearrangement uses TRBV30 and TRBJ2-1; no clear D. Germline CDR1 GTSNPN, CDR2 SVGIG (reference sequence). The CDR3 sequence is 11 residues long. V was shortened by 6 bases and J by 4 bases, with 7 bases between the two germline ends.

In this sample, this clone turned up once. CDR3 DNA sequence: TGTGCCAGCACCTCCGGGACAGTCTCTGGGGCCAACGTCCTGACTTTC. Translating gives CASTSGTVSGANVLTF. The gene calls are TRBV9 and TRBJ2-6, with 7 bases fitting TRBD1. Germline trimming cut 6 bases from V and 0 bases from J; bases unmatched to any gene: 6. The CDR3 runs 16 residues. Germline-derived CDR1 and CDR2 are SGDLS and YYNGEE.

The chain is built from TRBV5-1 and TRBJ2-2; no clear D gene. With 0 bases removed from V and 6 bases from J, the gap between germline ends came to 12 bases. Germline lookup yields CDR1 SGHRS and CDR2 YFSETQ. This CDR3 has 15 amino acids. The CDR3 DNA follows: TGCGCCAGCAGCTTGGCCGGTGCCCTGGCCGGGGAGCTGTTTTTT. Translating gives CASSLAGALAGELFF.

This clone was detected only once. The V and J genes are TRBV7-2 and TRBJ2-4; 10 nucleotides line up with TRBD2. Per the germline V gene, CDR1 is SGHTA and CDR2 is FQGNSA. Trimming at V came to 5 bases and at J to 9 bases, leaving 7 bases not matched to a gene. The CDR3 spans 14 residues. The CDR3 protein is CASSVGLAKGIQYF. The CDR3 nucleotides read TGTGCCAGCAGCGTGGGACTAGCGAAGGGCATTCAGTACTTC.

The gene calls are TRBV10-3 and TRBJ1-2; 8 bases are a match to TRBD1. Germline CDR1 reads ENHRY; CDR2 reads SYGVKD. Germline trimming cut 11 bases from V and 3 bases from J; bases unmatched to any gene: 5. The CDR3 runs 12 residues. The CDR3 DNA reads TGTGCCGCAGGGGGCTGGGACTATGGCTACACCTTC. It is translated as CAAGGWDYGYTF.